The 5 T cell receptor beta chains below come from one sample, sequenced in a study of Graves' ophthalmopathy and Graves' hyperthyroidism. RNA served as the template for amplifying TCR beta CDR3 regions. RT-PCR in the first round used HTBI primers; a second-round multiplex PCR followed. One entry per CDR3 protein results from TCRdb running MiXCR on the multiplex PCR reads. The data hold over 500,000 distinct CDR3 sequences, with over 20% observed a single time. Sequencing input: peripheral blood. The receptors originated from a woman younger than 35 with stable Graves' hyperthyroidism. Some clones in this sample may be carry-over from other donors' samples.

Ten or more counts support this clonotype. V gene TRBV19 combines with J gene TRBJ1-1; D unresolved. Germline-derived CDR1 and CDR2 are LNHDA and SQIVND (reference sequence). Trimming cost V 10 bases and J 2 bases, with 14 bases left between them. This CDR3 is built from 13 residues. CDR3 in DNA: TGTGCCACCATGGGCGAATTAAACACTGAAGCTTTCTTT. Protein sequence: CATMGELNTEAFF.

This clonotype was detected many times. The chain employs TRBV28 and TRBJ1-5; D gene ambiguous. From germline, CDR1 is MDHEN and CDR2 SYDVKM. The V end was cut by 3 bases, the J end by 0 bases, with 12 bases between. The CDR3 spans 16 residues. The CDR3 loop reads CASSLSRIHSNQPQHF. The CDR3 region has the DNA TGTGCCAGCAGTTTGTCCAGGATTCATAGCAATCAGCCCCAGCATTTT.

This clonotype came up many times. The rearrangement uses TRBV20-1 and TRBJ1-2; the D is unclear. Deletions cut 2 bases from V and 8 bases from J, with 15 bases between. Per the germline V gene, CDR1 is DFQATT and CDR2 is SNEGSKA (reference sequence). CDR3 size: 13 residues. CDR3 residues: CSARWRSNGGYTF. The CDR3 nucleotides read TGCAGTGCTAGATGGAGGTCGAATGGGGGCTACACCTTC.

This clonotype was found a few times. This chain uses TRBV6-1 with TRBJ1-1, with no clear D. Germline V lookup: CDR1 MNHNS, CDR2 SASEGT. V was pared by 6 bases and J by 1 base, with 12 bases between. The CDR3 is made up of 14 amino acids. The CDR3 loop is CASSSTLQNTEAFF. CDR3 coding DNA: TGTGCCAGCAGCTCTACACTGCAGAACACTGAAGCTTTCTTT.

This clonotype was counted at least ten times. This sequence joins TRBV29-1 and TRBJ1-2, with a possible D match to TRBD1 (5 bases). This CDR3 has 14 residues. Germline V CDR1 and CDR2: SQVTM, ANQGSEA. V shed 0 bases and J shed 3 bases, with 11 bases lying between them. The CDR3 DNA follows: TGCAGCGTTGAAGATCAGGGTTGGGACTATGGCTACACCTTC. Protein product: CSVEDQGWDYGYTF.